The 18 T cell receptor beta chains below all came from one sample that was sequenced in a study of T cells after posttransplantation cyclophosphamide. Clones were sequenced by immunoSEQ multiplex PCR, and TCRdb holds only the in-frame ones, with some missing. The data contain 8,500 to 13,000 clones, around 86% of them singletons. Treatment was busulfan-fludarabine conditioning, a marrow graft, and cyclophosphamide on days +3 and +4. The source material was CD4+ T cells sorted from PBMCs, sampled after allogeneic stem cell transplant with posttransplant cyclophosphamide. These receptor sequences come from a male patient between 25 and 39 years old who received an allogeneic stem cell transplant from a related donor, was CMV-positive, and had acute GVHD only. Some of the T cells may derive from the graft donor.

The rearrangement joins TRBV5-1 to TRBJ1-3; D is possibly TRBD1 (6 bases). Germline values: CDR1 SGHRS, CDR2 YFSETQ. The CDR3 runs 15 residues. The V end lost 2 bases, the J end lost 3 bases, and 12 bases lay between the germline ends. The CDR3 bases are TGCGCCAGCAGCTTATCTCACAGGGATGGAAACACCATATATTTT. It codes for CASSLSHRDGNTIYF. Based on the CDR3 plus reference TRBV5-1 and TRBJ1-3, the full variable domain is KAGVTQTPRYLIKTRGQQVTLSCSPISGHRSVSWYQQTPGQGLQFLFEYFSETQRNKGNFPGRFSGRQFSNSRSEMNVSTLELGDSALYLCASSLSHRDGNTIYFGEGSWLTVV.

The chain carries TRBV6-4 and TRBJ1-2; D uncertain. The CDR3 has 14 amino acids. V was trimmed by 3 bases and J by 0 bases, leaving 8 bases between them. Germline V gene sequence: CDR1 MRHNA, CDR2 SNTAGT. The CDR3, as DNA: TGTGCCAGCAGTGAACGGTATGCTAACTATGGCTACACCTTC. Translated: CASSERYANYGYTF.

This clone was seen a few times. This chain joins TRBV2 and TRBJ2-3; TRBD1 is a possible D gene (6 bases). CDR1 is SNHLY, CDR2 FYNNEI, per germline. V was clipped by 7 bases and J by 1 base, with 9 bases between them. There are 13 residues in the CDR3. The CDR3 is CASKQGRTDTQYF. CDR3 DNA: TGTGCCAGCAAACAGGGCCGCACAGATACGCAGTATTTT.

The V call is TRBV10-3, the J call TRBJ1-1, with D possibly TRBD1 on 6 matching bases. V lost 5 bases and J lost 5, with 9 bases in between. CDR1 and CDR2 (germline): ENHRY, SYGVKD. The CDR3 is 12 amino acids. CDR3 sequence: CAISPRGTEAFF. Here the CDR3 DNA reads TGTGCCATCAGTCCCAGGGGTACTGAAGCTTTCTTT.

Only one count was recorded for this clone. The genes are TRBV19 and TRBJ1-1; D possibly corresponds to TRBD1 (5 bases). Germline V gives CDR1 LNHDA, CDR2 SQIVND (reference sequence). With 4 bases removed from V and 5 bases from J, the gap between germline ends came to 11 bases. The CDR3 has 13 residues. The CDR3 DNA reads TGTGCCAGTAGTAGGGCCGACAGAACTGAAGCTTTCTTT. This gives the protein CASSRADRTEAFF.

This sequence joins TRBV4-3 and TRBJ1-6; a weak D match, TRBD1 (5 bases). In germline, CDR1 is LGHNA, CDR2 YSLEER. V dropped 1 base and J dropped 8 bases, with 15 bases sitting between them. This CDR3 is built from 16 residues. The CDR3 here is CASSQVVAREDSPLHF. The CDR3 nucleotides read TGCGCCAGCAGCCAAGTTGTCGCCAGGGAAGATTCACCCCTCCACTTT.

CDR3 nucleotide sequence: TGCAGCGGCTCACAGGGGGCGGGCACTGAAGCTTTCTTT. It specifies CSGSQGAGTEAFF. The rearrangement joins TRBV29-1 to TRBJ1-1; TRBD1 aligns across 9 bases. The ends lost 7 bases at V and 4 bases at J; junction bases unmatched: 7. This CDR3 has 13 residues. The germline V gene encodes CDR1 SQVTM and CDR2 ANQGSEA. Based on the CDR3 plus reference TRBV29-1 and TRBJ1-1, the full variable domain is SAVISQKPSRDICQRGTSLTIQCQVDSQVTMMFWYRQQPGQSLTLIATANQGSEATYESGFVIDKFPISRPNLTFSTLTVSNMSPEDSSIYLCSGSQGAGTEAFFGQGTRLTVV.

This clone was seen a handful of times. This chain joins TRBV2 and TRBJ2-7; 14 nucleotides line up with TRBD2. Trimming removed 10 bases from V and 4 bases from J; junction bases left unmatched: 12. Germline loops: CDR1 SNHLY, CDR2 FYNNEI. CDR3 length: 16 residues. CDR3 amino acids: CAITGTSGGKAYEQYF. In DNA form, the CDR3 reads TGTGCCATCACCGGGACTAGCGGGGGTAAAGCTTACGAGCAGTACTTC.

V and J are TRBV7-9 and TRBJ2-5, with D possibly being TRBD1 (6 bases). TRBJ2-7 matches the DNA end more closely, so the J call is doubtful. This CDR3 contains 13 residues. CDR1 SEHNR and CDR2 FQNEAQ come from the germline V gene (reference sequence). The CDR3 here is CATGTFNYYEQYF. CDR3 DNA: TGTGCCACCGGGACATTTAACTATTACGAGCAGTACTTC.

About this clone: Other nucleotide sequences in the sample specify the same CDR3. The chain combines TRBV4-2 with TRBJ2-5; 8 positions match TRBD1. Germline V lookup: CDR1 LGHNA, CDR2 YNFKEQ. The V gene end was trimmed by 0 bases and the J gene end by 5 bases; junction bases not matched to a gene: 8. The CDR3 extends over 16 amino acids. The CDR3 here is CASSQEGPGGGETQYF. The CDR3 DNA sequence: TGTGCCAGCAGCCAAGAAGGACCAGGGGGCGGGGAGACCCAGTACTTC.

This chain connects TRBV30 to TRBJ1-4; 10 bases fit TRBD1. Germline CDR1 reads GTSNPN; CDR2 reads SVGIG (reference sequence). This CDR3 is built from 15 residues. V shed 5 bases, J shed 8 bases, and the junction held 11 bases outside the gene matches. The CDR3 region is CAWGADRGGQEKLFF. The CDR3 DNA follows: TGTGCCTGGGGTGCGGACAGGGGGGGGCAGGAAAAACTGTTTTTT.

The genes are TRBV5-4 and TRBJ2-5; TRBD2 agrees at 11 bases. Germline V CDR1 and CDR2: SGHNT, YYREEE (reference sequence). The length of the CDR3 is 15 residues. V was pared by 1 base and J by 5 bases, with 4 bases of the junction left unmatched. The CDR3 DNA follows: TGTGCCAGCAGCTTGATGGCTAGCGGGGGGGAGACCCAGTACTTC. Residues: CASSLMASGGETQYF.

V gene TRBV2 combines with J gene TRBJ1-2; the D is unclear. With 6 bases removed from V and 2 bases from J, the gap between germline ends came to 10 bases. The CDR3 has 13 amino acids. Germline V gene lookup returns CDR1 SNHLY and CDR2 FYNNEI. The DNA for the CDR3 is TGTGCCAGCAGCGCGGACTCCAACTATGGCTACACCTTC. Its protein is CASSADSNYGYTF.

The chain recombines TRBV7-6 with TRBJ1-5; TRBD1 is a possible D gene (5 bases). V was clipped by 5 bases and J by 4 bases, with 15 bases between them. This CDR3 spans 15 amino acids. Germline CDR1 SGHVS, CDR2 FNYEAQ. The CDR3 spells CASSLDQGTNQPQHF. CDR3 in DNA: TGTGCCAGCAGCCTCGACCAGGGCACTAATCAGCCCCAGCATTTT.

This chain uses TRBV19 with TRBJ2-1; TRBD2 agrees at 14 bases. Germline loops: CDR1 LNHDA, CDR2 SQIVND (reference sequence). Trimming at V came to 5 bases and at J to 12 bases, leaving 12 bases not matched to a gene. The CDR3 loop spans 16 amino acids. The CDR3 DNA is TGTGCCAGTAGTCCGGGACTAGCGGGGGAAGTGGGAGGGCAGTTCTTC. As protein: CASSPGLAGEVGGQFF.

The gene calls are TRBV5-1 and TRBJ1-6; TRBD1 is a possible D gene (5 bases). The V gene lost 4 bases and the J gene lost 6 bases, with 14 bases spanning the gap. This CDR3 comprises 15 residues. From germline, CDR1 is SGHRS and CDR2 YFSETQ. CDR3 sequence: CASSLGRRGNSPLHF. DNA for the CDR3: TGCGCCAGCAGCCTGGGACGACGGGGTAATTCACCCCTCCACTTT.

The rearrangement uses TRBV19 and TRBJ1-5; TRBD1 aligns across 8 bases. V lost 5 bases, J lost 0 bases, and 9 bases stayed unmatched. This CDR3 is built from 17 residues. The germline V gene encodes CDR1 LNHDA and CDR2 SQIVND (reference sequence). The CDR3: CASSQGTGPYSNQPQHF. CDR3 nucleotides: TGTGCCAGTAGTCAGGGGACAGGACCATATAGCAATCAGCCCCAGCATTTT.

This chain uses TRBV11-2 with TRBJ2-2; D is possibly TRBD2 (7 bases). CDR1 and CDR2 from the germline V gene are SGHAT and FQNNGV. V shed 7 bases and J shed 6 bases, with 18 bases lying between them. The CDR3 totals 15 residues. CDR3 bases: TGTGCCAGCATCACTAACGGGGGGCTGGCCGGGGAGCTGTTTTTT. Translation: CASITNGGLAGELFF.